The 15 T cell receptor beta chains below come from one sample, sequenced in a study of cytomegalovirus exposure and HLA in healthy donors (dated by TCRdb to about 2017). The protocol used for the library was the immunoSEQ multiplex PCR assay. For the multiplex PCR, a mixture combining 60 forward primers for TCR Vbeta segments and 13 reverse primers for TCR Jbeta segments was used. TCRdb took this table from immuneACCESS and kept in-frame rearrangements with V and J called. Such tables lack part of the clones; where checked against another copy, unresolved V genes explain under half of the gap, and the rest is unexplained. Across this sample there are under 75,000 clones, with 86% seen only once. The ten largest account for 1.5% to 2.5% of the sample. The specimen was PBMCs. The receptors come from a woman aged 25 to 39 in good health and CMV-seronegative.

The chain joins TRBV6-5 to TRBJ2-3, with D tentatively TRBD2 (7 bases). The CDR3 runs to 14 residues. Trimming left V 3 bases short and J 6 bases short, with 13 bases between. Germline assignment: CDR1 MNHEY and CDR2 SVGAGI. DNA for the CDR3: TGTGCCAGCAGTTATAAGGGGGGGCGGGATACGCAGTATTTT. The encoded protein is CASSYKGGRDTQYF.

V and J are TRBV11-2 and TRBJ2-5; D is perhaps TRBD1 (5 bases). The J call may not be correct, given that the DNA end is closer to TRBJ2-7. CDR3 length: 14 amino acids. Per germline, CDR1 SGHAT and CDR2 FQNNGV. In DNA, the CDR3 is TGTGCCAGCAGCTTAGTGGGGCAGATCTACGAGCAGTACTTC. It encodes CASSLVGQIYEQYF.

As regards this clone: The same CDR3 also results from other DNA sequences found in this sample. The rearrangement uses TRBV7-9 and TRBJ1-2, with D possibly TRBD1 on 5 matching bases. V was cut by 5 bases and J by 6 bases, with 13 bases left in between. Per germline, CDR1 SEHNR and CDR2 FQNEAQ (reference sequence). This CDR3 spans 13 amino acids. The CDR3 here is CASSQKGQNGYTF. The CDR3 DNA reads TGTGCCAGCAGCCAAAAGGGGCAGAATGGCTACACCTTC.

The chain joins TRBV2 to TRBJ1-1, with 7 positions matching TRBD1. The CDR3 length is 12 residues. The ends lost 8 bases at V and 7 bases at J; junction bases unmatched: 7. The germline V gene has CDR1 SNHLY and CDR2 FYNNEI. The CDR3 DNA is TGTGCCAGCCGAAGACAGGGAATTGAAGCTTTCTTT. Amino acid sequence: CASRRQGIEAFF.

The chain employs TRBV10-1 and TRBJ2-4; 7 nucleotides align to TRBD1. CDR1 is WNHNN and CDR2 is SYGVQD in the germline V gene (reference sequence). The CDR3 extends over 18 amino acids. V shed 2 bases, J shed 8 bases, and the junction held 18 bases outside the gene matches. CDR3: CASSEQVTGPRGRDIQYF. The CDR3 DNA sequence: TGCGCCAGCAGTGAGCAGGTGACAGGGCCCCGGGGTAGGGACATTCAGTACTTC.

This chain uses TRBV19 with TRBJ2-3, with D possibly TRBD2 on 6 matching bases. Per the germline V gene, CDR1 is LNHDA and CDR2 is SQIVND (reference sequence). The CDR3 is made up of 15 amino acids. Between the trimmed V and J ends, which lost 6 bases and 1 base, there was a span of 14 bases. CDR3 in DNA: TGTGCCAGTAGCCTCAATTCGGGGGGCACAGATACGCAGTATTTT. Protein sequence: CASSLNSGGTDTQYF.

The chain combines TRBV6-1 with TRBJ1-1; 9 positions agree with TRBD1. The CDR3 loop spans 14 amino acids. Unmatched junction bases numbered 2, after V lost 6 bases and J lost 0 bases. Germline CDR1 and CDR2: MNHNS and SASEGT. The DNA for the CDR3 is TGTGCCAGCAGGGACAGGGGAATGAACACTGAAGCTTTCTTT. This gives the protein CASRDRGMNTEAFF.

V usage is TRBV5-5 and J usage is TRBJ2-7; D may be TRBD2 (6 bases). The V end was cut by 1 base, the J end by 3 bases, with 14 bases between. The CDR3 extends over 15 amino acids. Germline V gene lookup returns CDR1 SGHKS and CDR2 YYEKEE (reference sequence). The CDR3 DNA reads TGTGCCAGCAGCTTGTCCGTGGGGGGTAACTACGAGCAGTACTTC. Translated, it gives CASSLSVGGNYEQYF.

The chain has TRBV5-4 and TRBJ1-4; TRBD1 matches at 10 bases. CDR1 is SGHNT, CDR2 YYREEE, per germline (reference sequence). The CDR3 is 19 amino acids. The J segment lost 0 bases and the V segment lost 4 bases, leaving 12 bases of the junction unmatched. CDR3 sequence (DNA): TGTGCCAGCAGCAATATTGGACAGGGGGACTCAGCAACTAATGAAAAACTGTTTTTT. Protein: CASSNIGQGDSATNEKLFF.

This clone was counted a single time. The gene calls are TRBV5-1 and TRBJ2-1; D possibly corresponds to TRBD1 (5 bases). With 1 base removed from V and 6 bases from J, the gap between germline ends came to 20 bases. The CDR3 has 17 residues. The V gene's germline CDR1 is SGHRS and CDR2 YFSETQ. The CDR3 is CASSLTRDPGRSNEQFF. The DNA of the CDR3 is TGCGCCAGCAGCTTGACCCGCGACCCAGGGCGCTCCAATGAGCAGTTCTTC.

V is TRBV18 and J is TRBJ2-1; a weak D match, TRBD2 (5 bases). Trimming stripped 2 bases from V and 7 bases from J, with 9 bases between. Germline loops: CDR1 KGHSH, CDR2 LQKENI. The CDR3 has 13 residues. In DNA form, the CDR3 reads TGTGCCAGCTCACCAGTCGGCGGGAATGAGCAGTTCTTC. As protein: CASSPVGGNEQFF.

The chain carries TRBV9 and TRBJ2-5, with a possible D match to TRBD2 (7 bases). The V gene's germline CDR1 is SGDLS and CDR2 YYNGEE. Deletions cut 0 bases from V and 2 bases from J, with 11 bases between. This CDR3 has 15 amino acids. Here the CDR3 reads CASSVEGGRQETQYF. The CDR3, as DNA: TGTGCCAGCAGCGTAGAGGGGGGGCGGCAAGAGACCCAGTACTTC.

The J gene is TRBJ2-5, the V gene TRBV19; TRBD2 matches at 11 bases. J lost 5 bases, V lost 5 bases, and 13 bases had no gene match. Germline-derived CDR1 and CDR2 are LNHDA and SQIVND (reference sequence). This CDR3 has 17 residues. The CDR3 reads CASSSRGTSGWGETQYF. The CDR3 DNA reads TGTGCCAGTAGTTCCCGGGGGACTAGCGGATGGGGGGAGACCCAGTACTTC.

The chain has TRBV11-3 and TRBJ2-3, with a possible D match to TRBD2 (7 bases). Germline CDR1 is SGHNT and CDR2 is YENEEA. Between the trimmed V and J ends, which lost 6 bases and 0 bases, there was a span of 13 bases. CDR3 length equals 15 residues. The CDR3 loop reads CASRGGGTSTDTQYF. CDR3 in DNA: TGTGCCAGCAGAGGGGGGGGGACTAGCACAGATACGCAGTATTTT.

The chain combines TRBV7-3 with TRBJ2-1; TRBD2 aligns across 7 bases. V was pared by 5 bases and J by 0 bases, with 1 base of the junction left unmatched. In germline, CDR1 is SGHTA, CDR2 FQGTGA. The CDR3 consists of 14 residues. In nucleotides, the CDR3 is TGTGCCAGCAGCCGCGGGAGCTCCTACAATGAGCAGTTCTTC. Its protein product is CASSRGSSYNEQFF.